The sequence of this T cell receptor (beta chain) was determined in a study of ipilimumab plus nivolumab after autologous stem cell transplantation. Profiled with immunoSEQ multiplex PCR; TCRdb holds only in-frame clones, not every one. The sample contains fewer than 95,000 clones, more than 80% of which appear only once. Germline V lookup: CDR1 SSHAT, CDR2 FNYEAQ (reference sequence). The CDR3 totals 13 residues. V was shortened by 5 bases and J by 6 bases, with 13 bases between the two germline ends. The sample here was PBMCs, taken in a trial of ipilimumab plus nivolumab as post-transplant consolidation. This TCR came from a male donor with diffuse large B-cell lymphoma. The rearrangement joins TRBV7-7 to TRBJ1-1; tentative D call: TRBD1 (5 bases). The CDR3 protein is CASSALGVAEAFF. The CDR3 region has the DNA TGTGCCAGCAGCGCCCTGGGGGTGGCTGAAGCTTTCTTT.